Described below is a single T cell receptor (beta chain) sequence and its context. The target antigen is unknown. The CDR3 spans 15 residues. V was clipped by 0 bases and J by 8 bases, with 16 bases between them. Germline values: CDR1 MGHRA, CDR2 YSYEKL. The record originates from a study of cytomegalovirus exposure and HLA in healthy donors. Study findings and constraints: The authors listed some 160 TCR beta chains as cytomegalovirus-associated. That first-cohort TCR clusters tended to co-occur in the 95 to 150 validation repertoires was found in a later analysis.

Using immunoSEQ multiplex PCR, the repertoire was profiled, and TCRdb retains in-frame clones only, with some absent. The data contain 75,000 to 90,000 clones, roughly 94% of them singletons. The chain carries TRBV4-1 and TRBJ1-2, with D unclear. This TCR derives from a woman between 18 and 30 years old in good health and CMV-seronegative. Sequencing used PBMCs. CDR3 DNA: TGCGCCAGCAGCCAAGAGTCAGCCTCGGGGAGCGGCTACACCTTC. As protein: CASSQESASGSGYTF.